The TCR beta chain described here comes from a study of cytomegalovirus exposure and HLA in healthy donors. General observations from the study: In vitro checks showed that a few CMV-associated chains really do target CMV antigens. Most TCR sequences showed up rarely, but some public TCRs showed up in many donors. Previous analysis showed most TCR beta V segments were productive about 87% or about 30% of the time. One variant, a missense change in DCLRE1C, was linked in a later analysis to TCR beta V- and J-gene trimming.

A note on this clone: Its antigen is undetermined.

CDR1 and CDR2 from the germline V gene are LNHDA and SQIVND (reference sequence). V shed 2 bases and J 6 bases; nucleotides not matched to a gene: 9. The CDR3 length is 16 residues. In the PCR, 60 Vbeta and 13 Jbeta primers were used. Data came from immunoSEQ multiplex PCR; TCRdb stores just in-frame clones and leaves some out. The sample consists of over 150,000 clones, 75% to 85% of them appearing once. This clonotype originated in a woman in her thirties or forties in good health and CMV-seropositive. Material for sequencing was PBMCs. The V gene is TRBV19, the J gene TRBJ2-3; TRBD2 aligns across 9 bases. CDR3 in amino acids: CASSIRLAGGPDTQYF. DNA for the CDR3: TGTGCCAGTAGTATACGCCTGGCGGGAGGGCCGGATACGCAGTATTTT.